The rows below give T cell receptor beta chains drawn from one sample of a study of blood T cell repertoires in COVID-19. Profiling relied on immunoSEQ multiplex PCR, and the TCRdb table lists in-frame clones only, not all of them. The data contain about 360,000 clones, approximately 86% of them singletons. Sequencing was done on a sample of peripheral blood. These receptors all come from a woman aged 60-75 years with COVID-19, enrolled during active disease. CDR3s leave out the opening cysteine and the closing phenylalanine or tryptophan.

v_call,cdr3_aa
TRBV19,ASRRAQETQY
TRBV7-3,ASSRVASTDTQY
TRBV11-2,ASSPSAGSHLGETQY
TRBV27,ASSLSGGLGTEAF
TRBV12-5,ASGLVLQGMNTEAF
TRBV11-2,ASSLDRSGQGYT
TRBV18,ASSPMDIGYGYT
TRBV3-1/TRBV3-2,ASSQGWSSGDQETQY
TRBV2,ASSGQGYEAF
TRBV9,ASSVGSNHNSPLH
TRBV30,AWSVVVYPTTEQY
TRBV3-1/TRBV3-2,ASSQGNRLTCTEAF
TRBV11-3,ASSLDHGGYEQF
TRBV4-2,ASSQEGGGTEV
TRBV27,ASSWSGGAKNYGYT
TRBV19,ASSIVGGASQPQH
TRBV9,ASSVVTQNTEAF
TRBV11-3,ASSPGQGARNEQF
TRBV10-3,AISDPGYSNQPQH
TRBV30,AWSVLDNQETQY
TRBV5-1,ASSFPATYEQY
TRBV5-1,ASSLVVSRGTDTQY
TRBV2,ASKRTLRGVFTEAF
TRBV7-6,ASSAYRDRYAYGYT
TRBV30,AWSAGGTYNEQF
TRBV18,ASSPDARVRTDTQY
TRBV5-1,ASSFGQVVETQY
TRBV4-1,ASSQAGLEKLF
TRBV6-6,ASAQGETEAF
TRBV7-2,ASSGTGVSNYGYT
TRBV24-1,ATSDPRTDYTDTQY
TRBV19,ASSIAGAWLDTEAF
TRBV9,ASSGQGGEKLF
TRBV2,ASRVNRGSNYEQY
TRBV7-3,ATRRTGGAAGELF
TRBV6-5,AGNSQAGAHEQY
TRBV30,AWSAGGSYNEQF
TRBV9,ASSVDDSLSGNTIY
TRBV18,ASSPRTGQNTEAF
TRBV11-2,ASSASVLTGTAYEQY
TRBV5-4,ASSLGEGYGYT
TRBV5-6,ASSWGSPRGDEQY
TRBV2,ASSARTGGMDEQF
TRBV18,ASSMRVAGALDEQF
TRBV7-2,ASSSTRTSGTYEQY
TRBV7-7,ASSLARSSYNSPLH
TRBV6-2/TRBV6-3,ASSYSGYTKNTEAF
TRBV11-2,ASSPTTQTGIHGYT
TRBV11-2,ASSLVGRGDGEQY
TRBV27,ASSSGGAGGIEQY
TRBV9,ASSVVGGGTGSEAF
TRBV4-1,ASSQEGTFYVNEQF
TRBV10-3,AISWTGTSDLTDTQY
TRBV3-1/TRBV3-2,ASSQGSGGGLNTGELF